Following are 29 T cell receptor beta chains from one sample sequenced in a study of blood T cell repertoires in COVID-19. Profiling relied on immunoSEQ multiplex PCR, and the TCRdb table lists in-frame clones only, not all of them. Altogether 400,000 or so clones are present, approximately 86% being singletons, with the ten largest covering around 3%. Specimen: peripheral blood. Receptors were obtained from a human donor in a cohort sampled during active COVID-19.

The chain employs TRBV29-1 and TRBJ1-4; D possibly corresponds to TRBD1 (6 bases). Germline V gene lookup returns CDR1 SQVTM and CDR2 ANQGSEA. Trimming stripped 1 base from V and 14 bases from J, with 14 bases between. This CDR3 has 12 residues. In nucleotides, the CDR3 is TGCAGCGTTGAAGGGGTGGGCAGGGGCCTGTTTTTT. Translating it yields CSVEGVGRGLFF.

This rearrangement joins TRBV28 to TRBJ1-1; D perhaps matches TRBD1 (6 bases). Per the germline V gene, CDR1 is MDHEN and CDR2 is SYDVKM. Trimming took off 4 bases at V and 6 bases at J, with 24 bases between the two ends. The CDR3 consists of 17 residues. DNA for the CDR3: TGTGCCAGCAGTTCTATCACAGTGGTCAGGGGTGGACCTGAAGCTTTCTTT. This translates into CASSSITVVRGGPEAFF.

The chain joins TRBV5-1 to TRBJ2-6; TRBD2 aligns across 7 bases. The V gene's germline CDR1 is SGHRS and CDR2 YFSETQ. The CDR3 spans 20 residues. Germline trimming cut 4 bases from V and 0 bases from J; bases unmatched to any gene: 16. The CDR3 DNA reads as TGCGCCAGCAGCCGTCCGGTTGCGGGGGACTTCAGCTCTGGGGCCAACGTCCTGACTTTC. It codes for CASSRPVAGDFSSGANVLTF.

V usage is TRBV5-1 and J usage is TRBJ2-1, with TRBD1 matching over 10 bases. Germline V gene sequence: CDR1 SGHRS, CDR2 YFSETQ. The junction had 7 bases not matched to a gene; V was cut back by 3 bases and J by 4 bases. The CDR3 consists of 16 residues. Here the CDR3 reads CASSSIPGQGYNEQFF. The CDR3 coding sequence is TGCGCCAGCAGCTCTATACCGGGACAGGGGTACAATGAGCAGTTCTTC. The entire variable domain, with the rest obtained from reference TRBV5-1 and TRBJ2-1, is as follows: KAGVTQTPRYLIKTRGQQVTLSCSPISGHRSVSWYQQTPGQGLQFLFEYFSETQRNKGNFPGRFSGRQFSNSRSEMNVSTLELGDSALYLCASSSIPGQGYNEQFFGPGTRLTVL.

The rearrangement uses TRBV5-6 and TRBJ1-2; D uncertain. Germline V CDR1 and CDR2: SGHDT, YYEEEE. The V gene lost 4 bases and the J gene lost 6 bases, with 13 bases spanning the gap. The CDR3 loop spans 13 amino acids. The CDR3 protein is CASSPGVLNGYTF. DNA of the CDR3: TGTGCCAGCAGCCCCGGGGTTTTGAATGGCTACACCTTC.

The CDR3: CAWIGWQGGPFF. DNA for the CDR3: TGTGCCTGGATAGGATGGCAGGGTGGACCTTTCTTT. The chain has TRBV30 and TRBJ1-1, with D tentatively TRBD1 (5 bases). This CDR3 is built from 12 residues. Germline values: CDR1 GTSNPN, CDR2 SVGIG (reference sequence). The germline V and J ends were trimmed by 4 bases and 12 bases, with 18 bases remaining between them.

The chain combines TRBV29-1 with TRBJ2-3; 7 bases line up with TRBD2. Losses at the gene ends were 4 bases for V and 2 bases for J; bases not matched to a gene: 3. Germline values: CDR1 SQVTM, CDR2 ANQGSEA. This CDR3 spans 13 amino acids. The CDR3 sequence: CSVGGTNTDTQYF. The CDR3 bases are TGCAGCGTTGGCGGGACTAACACAGATACGCAGTATTTT.

This chain uses TRBV6-5 with TRBJ2-1; 9 positions agree with TRBD2. CDR1 is MNHEY, CDR2 SVGAGI, per germline. The trim removed 11 bases at V and 5 bases at J, leaving 13 bases unmatched. This CDR3 comprises 15 residues. The CDR3 nucleotides are TGTGCCGGAAGTCGGGCGGGGGGGGCCCACAATGAGCAGTTCTTC. The encoded protein is CAGSRAGGAHNEQFF.

The V call is TRBV7-9, the J call TRBJ2-7; 13 bases match TRBD2. The V and J ends lost 5 bases and 6 bases, in that order; junction bases with no gene match: 7. Germline CDR1 is SEHNR and CDR2 is FQNEAQ (reference sequence). The CDR3 contains 15 residues. CDR3 in amino acids: CASSPRTSGSTEQYF. CDR3 sequence (DNA): TGTGCCAGCAGCCCGAGGACTAGCGGGAGTACCGAGCAGTACTTC. The whole variable domain, filled in from reference TRBV7-9 and TRBJ2-7, reads DTGVSQNPRHKITKRGQNVTFRCDPISEHNRLYWYRQTLGQGPEFLTYFQNEAQLEKSRLLSDRFSAERPKGSFSTLEIQRTEQGDSAMYLCASSPRTSGSTEQYFGPGTRLTVT.

This chain uses TRBV27 with TRBJ1-2, with 8 bases matching TRBD1. The CDR3 extends over 16 amino acids. The ends lost 5 bases at V and 7 bases at J; junction bases unmatched: 15. The V gene's germline CDR1 is MNHEY and CDR2 SMNVEV (reference sequence). CDR3 residues: CASSRLTPQGAGGYTF. The CDR3 DNA sequence: TGTGCCAGCAGTCGACTAACCCCCCAGGGGGCGGGTGGCTACACCTTC.

The rearrangement joins TRBV9 to TRBJ1-2; the D is unclear. Germline V lookup: CDR1 SGDLS, CDR2 YYNGEE. The length of the CDR3 is 13 residues. Trimming stripped 5 bases from V and 8 bases from J, with 16 bases between. This CDR3 is CASSPGMALGYTF. DNA of the CDR3: TGTGCCAGCAGTCCAGGAATGGCGTTGGGCTACACCTTC.

This chain uses TRBV15 with TRBJ2-5; TRBD2 matches 8 bases. Germline loops: CDR1 LNHNV, CDR2 YYDKDF (reference sequence). This CDR3 has 16 residues. Trimming removed 4 bases from V and 6 bases from J; junction bases left unmatched: 13. The CDR3 is CATSTQLPGLGKTQYF. The CDR3 DNA sequence: TGTGCCACCAGCACCCAGTTACCGGGACTAGGGAAGACCCAGTACTTC.

V and J are TRBV3-1 (or the pseudogene TRBV3-2) and TRBJ1-3, with D possibly being TRBD1 (5 bases). Trimming shortened V by 0 bases and J by 0 bases, and 12 bases separated the two germline ends. The germline CDR1 and CDR2 sequences are LGHDT and YNNKEL (reference sequence). CDR3 length: 17 residues. The CDR3 DNA reads TGTGCCAGCAGCCAAGATTTTAAGGGGTTCTCTGGAAACACCATATATTTT. Protein product: CASSQDFKGFSGNTIYF.

The V gene is TRBV30, the J gene TRBJ1-4, with D maybe TRBD1 (6 bases). This CDR3 has 14 residues. Trimming shortened V by 3 bases and J by 8 bases, and 16 bases separated the two germline ends. Germline CDR1 reads GTSNPN; CDR2 reads SVGIG (reference sequence). CDR3 coding DNA: TGTGCCTGGAGGTCTAGCGGGGGCAGAGAAAAACTGTTTTTT. It encodes CAWRSSGGREKLFF.

This clone has a single count. Here the CDR3 reads CAWSGGPTNTEAFF. The CDR3 bases are TGTGCCTGGAGTGGAGGCCCTACGAACACTGAAGCTTTCTTT. This chain uses TRBV30 with TRBJ1-1; D is unclear. This CDR3 has 14 amino acids. V shed 1 base and J shed 1 base, with 10 bases lying between them. CDR1 is GTSNPN, CDR2 SVGIG, per germline (reference sequence). The full variable domain, with the rest looked up from reference TRBV30 and TRBJ1-1, is SQTIHQWPATLVQPVGSPLSLECTVEGTSNPNLYWYRQAAGRGLQLLFYSVGIGQISSEVPQNLSASRPQDRQFILSSKKLLLSDSGFYLCAWSGGPTNTEAFFGQGTRLTVV.

Comments on this clone: An end of the junction does not agree with germline; a read error may underlie this. The V and J genes are TRBV28 and TRBJ2-1; 8 nucleotides align to TRBD1. This CDR3 contains 12 residues. From germline, CDR1 is MDHEN and CDR2 SYDVKM. In DNA, the CDR3 is TGTGCCAGCAGTTCCCGCAGGGGGCCCTCGGTCTTC. Translating gives CASSSRRGPSVF.

The chain carries TRBV2 and TRBJ1-5, with TRBD1 matching over 7 bases. V gave up 10 bases and J gave up 6 bases; unmatched junction bases: 9. The germline V gene encodes CDR1 SNHLY and CDR2 FYNNEI. This CDR3 spans 13 amino acids. CDR3 nucleotide sequence: TGTGCCACCACGACAGGGCTGGGTCAGCCCCAGCATTTT. Residues: CATTTGLGQPQHF.

In DNA, the CDR3 is TGTGCCAGCAGCCAAGGGACAGGGGAACGGCCCCAGCATTTT. Protein sequence: CASSQGTGERPQHF. The gene calls are TRBV3-1 (or the pseudogene TRBV3-2) and TRBJ1-5; 9 nucleotides agree with TRBD1. Trimming at V came to 1 base and at J to 9 bases, leaving 4 bases not matched to a gene. Germline CDR1 is LGHDT and CDR2 is YNNKEL (reference sequence). This CDR3 spans 14 amino acids.

This chain connects TRBV5-8 to TRBJ1-6; TRBD1 is a possible D gene (5 bases). Germline values: CDR1 SGHTS, CDR2 YDEGEE. The CDR3 is made up of 12 amino acids. V gave up 2 bases and J gave up 11 bases, with 8 bases separating them. CDR3 loop: CASSFRGAPLHF. DNA of the CDR3: TGTGCCAGCAGCTTTCGGGGGGCACCCCTCCACTTT.

The chain joins TRBV11-3 to TRBJ2-1; 12 nucleotides line up with TRBD2. The CDR3 loop spans 16 amino acids. V was clipped by 5 bases and J by 4 bases; unmatched bases: 6. Germline values: CDR1 SGHNT, CDR2 YENEEA. The CDR3 coding sequence is TGTGCCAGCAGCACGACACTAGCGGGGGGATACAATGAGCAGTTCTTC. It is translated as CASSTTLAGGYNEQFF.

The J gene is TRBJ1-5, the V gene TRBV7-2; 9 nucleotides match TRBD1. The CDR3 runs 15 residues. The germline gives CDR1 SGHTA, CDR2 FQGNSA. The V and J ends lost 5 bases and 6 bases, in that order; junction bases with no gene match: 8. As DNA, the CDR3 is TGTGCCAGCAGCGCGGACAGGGGAAACGGTCAGCCCCAGCATTTT. The encoded protein is CASSADRGNGQPQHF.

This clone came up a few times. The chain links TRBV7-6 to TRBJ2-2, with D perhaps matching TRBD1 (5 bases). Between the trimmed V and J ends, which lost 5 bases and 4 bases, there was a span of 8 bases. Germline V gene lookup returns CDR1 SGHVS and CDR2 FNYEAQ. This CDR3 is built from 13 residues. CDR3 in amino acids: CASSVRATGELFF. The CDR3 nucleotides read TGTGCCAGCAGCGTCAGGGCCACCGGGGAGCTGTTTTTT.

This chain uses TRBV28 with TRBJ2-7; possibly TRBD1 for D (6 bases). Trimming removed 3 bases from V and 6 bases from J, with 9 bases in between. CDR1 is MDHEN, CDR2 SYDVKM, per germline. The CDR3 sequence is 12 residues long. This chain's CDR3 is CASSFQGSEQYF. CDR3 in DNA: TGTGCCAGCAGTTTTCAGGGGAGCGAGCAGTACTTC.

V is TRBV5-1 and J is TRBJ2-3; the D is unclear. Germline V lookup: CDR1 SGHRS, CDR2 YFSETQ. CDR3 length: 15 residues. Trimming shortened V by 0 bases and J by 4 bases, and 12 bases separated the two germline ends. The CDR3, as DNA: TGCGCCAGCAGCTTGGTAGAGACTGGCGCAGATACGCAGTATTTT. This codes for CASSLVETGADTQYF.

The rearrangement uses TRBV11-3 and TRBJ1-2, with TRBD1 matching over 8 bases. The CDR3 runs 16 residues. Germline values: CDR1 SGHNT, CDR2 YENEEA. V lost 3 bases to trimming and J lost 8 bases; unmatched junction nucleotides: 14. Here the CDR3 reads CASSFRKSRGQEGYTF. CDR3 nucleotide sequence: TGTGCCAGCAGCTTCCGTAAAAGTCGGGGACAGGAGGGCTACACCTTC.

The chain couples TRBV3-1 (or the pseudogene TRBV3-2) to TRBJ2-1, with TRBD1 matching 10 bases. Germline V lookup: CDR1 LGHDT, CDR2 YNNKEL (reference sequence). With V trimmed by 0 bases and J by 4 bases, 6 bases remained unmatched. This CDR3 has 17 amino acids. This chain's CDR3 is CASSQDKGTGVYNEQFF. Written as DNA, the CDR3 is TGTGCCAGCAGCCAAGATAAGGGGACAGGGGTATACAATGAGCAGTTCTTC.

V gene TRBV2 combines with J gene TRBJ2-7; D is perhaps TRBD1 (5 bases). CDR3 length: 13 amino acids. Looked up from germline, CDR1 is SNHLY and CDR2 is FYNNEI. The V gene lost 6 bases and the J gene lost 0 bases, with 9 bases spanning the gap. CDR3 sequence: CASRAGFSYEQYF. In nucleotides, the CDR3 is TGTGCCAGCAGGGCAGGGTTCTCCTACGAGCAGTACTTC.

This chain joins TRBV5-1 and TRBJ2-3; 7 bases map to TRBD2. This CDR3 is built from 15 residues. Germline trimming cut 0 bases from V and 6 bases from J; bases unmatched to any gene: 7. Germline-derived CDR1 and CDR2 are SGHRS and YFSETQ. CDR3 DNA sequence: TGCGCCAGCAGCTTGGACCCTAGCGGCGGGGATACGCAGTATTTT. This codes for CASSLDPSGGDTQYF.

A single count supports this clone. CDR3 residues: CASRRPEGQGGYTF. The CDR3 nucleotides are TGTGCCAGCAGGCGCCCTGAGGGACAGGGGGGCTACACCTTC. This chain joins TRBV6-5 and TRBJ1-2, with TRBD1 identical over 10 bases. V was clipped by 6 bases and J by 8 bases; unmatched bases: 9. The CDR3 is made up of 14 amino acids. CDR1 is MNHEY and CDR2 is SVGAGI in the germline V gene.